These 9 T cell receptor beta chains share one sample of origin, sequenced in a study of blood T cell repertoires in COVID-19. Clones were sequenced by immunoSEQ multiplex PCR, and TCRdb holds only the in-frame ones, with some missing. The data contain about 84,000 clones, roughly 90% of them singletons. The sample consisted of peripheral blood. All receptors derive from an older man with active or convalescent COVID-19.

This sequence joins TRBV28 and TRBJ1-5; a possible D gene is TRBD1 (5 bases). The CDR3 totals 16 residues. Trimming took off 3 bases at V and 4 bases at J, with 16 bases between the two ends. Germline V gene lookup returns CDR1 MDHEN and CDR2 SYDVKM. The CDR3, as DNA: TGTGCCAGCAGTTTCATCACAGGAAAGGGGAATCAGCCCCAGCATTTT. This codes for CASSFITGKGNQPQHF.

This clone was counted a few times. The chain is built from TRBV6-5 and TRBJ2-4; 8 bases are shared with TRBD1. Per the germline V gene, CDR1 is MNHEY and CDR2 is SVGAGI. The CDR3 is made up of 13 amino acids. The V segment lost 4 bases and the J segment 11 bases; nucleotides outside the gene matches: 7. CDR3 protein: CASSSGDRGFQYF. The CDR3 DNA follows: TGTGCCAGCAGTTCCGGAGACAGGGGATTTCAGTACTTC.

This chain joins TRBV19 and TRBJ2-1, with TRBD2 identical over 8 bases. The germline V gene encodes CDR1 LNHDA and CDR2 SQIVND (reference sequence). V trimming: 2 bases; J trimming: 2 bases; junction bases outside the gene matches: 5. This CDR3 region has 16 residues. CDR3 bases: TGTGCCAGTAGTATATCCGGGAGGGCTCCCTACAATGAGCAGTTCTTC. It encodes CASSISGRAPYNEQFF.

The J gene is TRBJ2-7, the V gene TRBV21-1; whether TRBD2, the table's D call, matches the DNA was not checked. TRBV21-1 is a known pseudogene. The CDR3 runs to 13 residues. CDR3 residues: CASSASGLYEQYF. CDR3 bases: TGTGCCAGCAGCGCGAGCGGGCTGTACGAGCAGTACTTC.

The rearrangement joins TRBV4-3 to TRBJ2-2, with D uncertain. The germline V gene encodes CDR1 LGHNA and CDR2 YSLEER. The CDR3 contains 14 residues. V dropped 0 bases and J dropped 8 bases, with 10 bases sitting between them. This CDR3 is CASSQDPGNGELFF. The CDR3 DNA sequence: TGCGCCAGCAGCCAAGACCCGGGTAATGGGGAGCTGTTTTTT.

The CDR3 DNA is TGTGCCAGCAGTTACGGGCCAGCTAACTATGGCTACACCTTC. This encodes CASSYGPANYGYTF. V gene TRBV6-5 combines with J gene TRBJ1-2, with D uncertain. The CDR3 has 14 residues. Germline CDR1 is MNHEY and CDR2 is SVGAGI. Trimming took off 2 bases at V and 0 bases at J, with 7 bases between the two ends.

The V gene is TRBV13, the J gene TRBJ2-5; TRBD2 agrees at 9 bases. Germline values: CDR1 PRHDT, CDR2 FYEKMQ (reference sequence). Unmatched junction bases numbered 2, after V lost 5 bases and J lost 7 bases. The CDR3 is 12 amino acids. The CDR3 nucleotides read TGTGCCAGCAGCCGCGGGGGGGTGACCCAGTACTTC. Translating gives CASSRGGVTQYF. Based on the CDR3 plus reference TRBV13 and TRBJ2-5, the full variable domain is AAGVIQSPRHLIKEKRETATLKCYPIPRHDTVYWYQQGPGQDPQFLISFYEKMQSDKGSIPDRFSAQQFSDYHSELNMSSLELGDSALYFCASSRGGVTQYFGPGTRLLVL.

CDR3 bases: TGTGCCAGCAGCTACGGGGGGGGACTAGAGCACTACGAGCAGTACTTC. Translated: CASSYGGGLEHYEQYF. The genes are TRBV7-2 and TRBJ2-7, with TRBD2 identical over 8 bases. From germline, CDR1 is SGHTA and CDR2 FQGNSA. J was trimmed by 3 bases and V by 4 bases; bases with no gene match: 11. The CDR3 spans 16 residues. The full variable domain, its missing parts supplied by reference TRBV7-2 and TRBJ2-7, is GAGVSQSPSNKVTEKGKDVELRCDPISGHTALYWYRQSLGQGLEFLIYFQGNSAPDKSGLPSDRFSAERTGGSVSTLTIQRTQQEDSAVYLCASSYGGGLEHYEQYFGPGTRLTVT.

This rearrangement joins TRBV5-1 to TRBJ2-1, with D possibly TRBD2 on 5 matching bases. Trimming shortened V by 4 bases and J by 3 bases, and 14 bases separated the two germline ends. Germline CDR1 SGHRS, CDR2 YFSETQ. This CDR3 region has 15 residues. Written as DNA, the CDR3 is TGCGCCAGCAGCCTCGCCGGACTCCACTACAATGAGCAGTTCTTC. It is translated as CASSLAGLHYNEQFF.